Listed here are 9 T cell receptor beta chains from one sample, sequenced in a study of blood T cells in healthy people across ages. A second PCR of 7 to 11 cycles used a sample-barcoded 5' primer and a J-beta primer mix. TCRdb re-called the 5' RACE reads through MiXCR, storing one row per CDR3 protein. This table holds fewer than 2,000,000 distinct CDR3 sequences, 39% found once. Sequenced material: blood. Receptors originate from a human donor in good health.

V and J are TRBV9 and TRBJ1-2; the D gene is possibly TRBD1 (6 bases). Germline V CDR1 and CDR2: SGDLS, YYNGEE. The germline V and J ends were trimmed by 4 bases and 8 bases, with 18 bases remaining between them. This CDR3 region has 14 residues. DNA of the CDR3: TGTGCCAGCAGCCTAGGGCAGGGGATCACGGGCTACACCTTC. Protein product: CASSLGQGITGYTF.

The V and J genes are TRBV10-3 and TRBJ2-5; perhaps TRBD1 as D (5 bases). CDR1 ENHRY and CDR2 SYGVKD come from the germline V gene. Trimming shortened V by 10 bases and J by 1 base, and 16 bases separated the two germline ends. The CDR3 has 14 amino acids. CDR3 sequence reads: CATRRGVRQETQYF. CDR3 nucleotides: TGTGCCACAAGAAGGGGTGTTCGCCAAGAGACCCAGTACTTC.

The V gene is TRBV9, the J gene TRBJ2-3; D is unclear. This CDR3 has 15 amino acids. V was clipped by 0 bases and J by 2 bases, with 10 bases between them. Germline assignment: CDR1 SGDLS and CDR2 YYNGEE. The CDR3 DNA reads TGTGCCAGCAGCGTAGTAAGTGGGGTCACAGATACGCAGTATTTT. Protein product: CASSVVSGVTDTQYF.

This clonotype was seen a handful of times. V usage is TRBV29-1 and J usage is TRBJ1-2; D is unclear. Trimming removed 0 bases at V and 4 bases at J, with 15 bases between. CDR1 is SQVTM and CDR2 is ANQGSEA in the germline V gene. The CDR3 runs 15 residues. The CDR3 region has the DNA TGCAGCGTTGAAGATCCCCAGGAGGGTATCTATGGCTACACCTTC. Encoded protein: CSVEDPQEGIYGYTF.

This clonotype has more than one count but fewer than ten. The chain has TRBV7-2 and TRBJ1-4; 7 bases match TRBD1. The CDR3 is 18 amino acids. Trimming removed 4 bases from V and 7 bases from J; junction bases left unmatched: 18. Germline lookup yields CDR1 SGHTA and CDR2 FQGNSA. The CDR3 nucleotides read TGTGCCAGCAGCTCCCCTCTGGGCAGCGGGACAGCTGGTGAAAAACTGTTTTTT. Encoded protein: CASSSPLGSGTAGEKLFF.

V gene TRBV4-1 combines with J gene TRBJ2-2; D gene unclear. V lost 7 bases to trimming and J lost 6 bases, with 15 bases between them. The CDR3 contains 14 residues. Germline-derived CDR1 and CDR2 are MGHRA and YSYEKL. CDR3 bases: TGCGCCAGCAAGGCTAGTAGTTCGGCCGGGGAGCTGTTTTTT. Translating gives CASKASSSAGELFF.

This clonotype was observed a few times. The chain couples TRBV29-1 to TRBJ2-4; D is unclear. The CDR3 extends over 13 amino acids. Trimming took 6 bases from V and 0 from J, leaving 9 bases between them. Germline V gives CDR1 SQVTM, CDR2 ANQGSEA. The CDR3 protein is CSVSPLAKNIQYF. The CDR3 DNA is TGCAGCGTATCACCTCTAGCCAAAAACATTCAGTACTTC.

In DNA, the CDR3 is TGTGCCAGCAGTTTTGTGGGATTGCACACTGAAGCTTTCTTT. Protein product: CASSFVGLHTEAFF. The J gene is TRBJ1-1, the V gene TRBV12-3 or TRBV12-4; D not resolved. The CDR3 runs to 14 residues. Trimming left V 3 bases short and J 3 bases short, with 11 bases between.

This clonotype came up a few times. The junction departs from germline at one end; a sequencing error may be responsible. DNA of the CDR3: TGTGCCAGCAGTGAAGCGACAGGGGGCTCCTACGGGCAGTACTTC. It specifies CASSEATGGSYGQYF. This chain joins TRBV6-1 and TRBJ2-7, with 10 positions matching TRBD1. Germline CDR1 reads MNHNS; CDR2 reads SASEGT. This CDR3 has 15 residues.